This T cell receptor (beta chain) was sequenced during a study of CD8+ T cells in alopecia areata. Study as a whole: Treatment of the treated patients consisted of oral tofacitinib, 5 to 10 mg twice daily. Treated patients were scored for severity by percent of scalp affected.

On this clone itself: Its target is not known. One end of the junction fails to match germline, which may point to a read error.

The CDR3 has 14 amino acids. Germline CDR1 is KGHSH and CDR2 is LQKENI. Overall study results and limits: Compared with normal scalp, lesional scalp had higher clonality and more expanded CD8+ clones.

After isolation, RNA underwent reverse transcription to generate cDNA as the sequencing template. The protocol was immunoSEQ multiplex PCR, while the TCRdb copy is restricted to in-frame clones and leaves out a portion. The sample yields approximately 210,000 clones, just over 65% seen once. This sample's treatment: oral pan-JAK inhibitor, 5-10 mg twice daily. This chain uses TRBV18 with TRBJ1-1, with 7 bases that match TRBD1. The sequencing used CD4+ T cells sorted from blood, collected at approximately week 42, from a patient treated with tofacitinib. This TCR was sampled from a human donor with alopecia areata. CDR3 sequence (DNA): TGTGCCAGCGCACCCGGGACAGCGAACACTGAAGCTTTCTTT. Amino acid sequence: CASAPGTANTEAFF.